These 20 T cell receptor beta chains share one sample of origin, sequenced in a study of Graves' ophthalmopathy and Graves' hyperthyroidism. Using RNA transcripts, the TCR beta CDR3 regions were amplified. First-round RT-PCR with HTBI primers preceded a second-round multiplex PCR. MiXCR, run by TCRdb on the multiplex PCR reads, gives a single entry per CDR3 protein. The data contain about 640,000 distinct CDR3 sequences, roughly 41% of them seen just once; the ten biggest clones take up around 3%. The sample comprised peripheral blood. Every receptor here comes from an adult man with Graves' ophthalmopathy.

This sequence joins TRBV19 and TRBJ2-7; 9 bases are a match to TRBD1. Germline loops: CDR1 LNHDA, CDR2 SQIVND (reference sequence). There are 15 residues in the CDR3. V lost 1 base, J lost 1 base, and 2 bases stayed unmatched. The CDR3 DNA reads TGTGCCAGTAGTATAGCGGGGACAGGGTCCTACGAGCAGTACTTC. This codes for CASSIAGTGSYEQYF.

As concerns this clonotype: Relative to the germline gene, one junction end is altered; a read error may explain this. The rearrangement uses TRBV2 and TRBJ1-5; D is possibly TRBD1 (5 bases). The CDR3 has 15 amino acids. Germline lookup yields CDR1 SNHLY and CDR2 FYNNEI. The CDR3 reads CANSEALTGNQPQHF. In nucleotides, the CDR3 is TGTGCCAACAGTGAGGCTCTGACAGGCAATCAGCCCCAGCATTTT.

The table lists this clonotype with many counts. The chain employs TRBV7-8 and TRBJ2-7; maybe TRBD2 (6 bases). CDR1 is SGHVS, CDR2 FQNEAQ, per germline. V lost 5 bases and J lost 3, with 14 bases in between. The CDR3 sequence is 14 residues long. The CDR3 here is CASSTVSGGYEQYF. The DNA of the CDR3 is TGTGCCAGCAGCACTGTTTCCGGGGGCTACGAGCAGTACTTC.

The CDR3 region has the DNA TGTGCCATCAGTGGAGGGCGCGAGACCCAGTACTTC. Its protein product is CAISGGRETQYF. The V call is TRBV10-3, the J call TRBJ2-5; possibly TRBD2 for D (5 bases). Germline CDR1 and CDR2: ENHRY and SYGVKD. The V end was cut by 4 bases, the J end by 5 bases, with 8 bases between. This CDR3 has 12 amino acids.

This CDR3 is CASRPGLANNEQFF. The CDR3 DNA follows: TGTGCCAGCAGACCGGGACTAGCGAACAATGAGCAGTTCTTC. This chain links TRBV2 with TRBJ2-1; TRBD2 aligns across 10 bases. V gave up 6 bases and J gave up 5 bases; unmatched junction bases: 4. Germline assignment: CDR1 SNHLY and CDR2 FYNNEI. CDR3 size: 14 residues.

This chain connects TRBV29-1 to TRBJ1-2, with D maybe TRBD1 (5 bases). This CDR3 is 12 amino acids long. CDR1 is SQVTM and CDR2 is ANQGSEA in the germline V gene. With 8 bases removed from V and 4 bases from J, the gap between germline ends came to 14 bases. In DNA, the CDR3 is TGCAGCTTACGACGACAGTCCTATGGCTACACCTTC. Its translation: CSLRRQSYGYTF.

The chain employs TRBV9 and TRBJ2-2; 8 bases agree with TRBD2. Germline CDR1 reads SGDLS; CDR2 reads YYNGEE. CDR3 size: 16 residues. J was trimmed by 2 bases and V by 5 bases; bases with no gene match: 8. CDR3 nucleotide sequence: TGTGCCAGCAGTTCCGGGACTAGGGGAAACACCGGGGAGCTGTTTTTT. Its protein is CASSSGTRGNTGELFF.

V is TRBV4-2 and J is TRBJ2-2, with 8 positions matching TRBD1. The V segment lost 2 bases and the J segment 7 bases; nucleotides outside the gene matches: 9. The germline V gene encodes CDR1 LGHNA and CDR2 YNFKEQ. This CDR3 contains 16 residues. Written as DNA, the CDR3 is TGTGCCAGCAGCCAACCGGGACAGGTATCACTCGGGGAGCTGTTTTTT. Translated, it gives CASSQPGQVSLGELFF.

Only a few counts were recorded for this clonotype. The chain joins TRBV28 to TRBJ1-2; a possible D gene is TRBD1 (6 bases). The CDR3 runs to 12 residues. Trimming took off 6 bases at V and 7 bases at J, with 12 bases between the two ends. The germline gives CDR1 MDHEN, CDR2 SYDVKM. Written as DNA, the CDR3 is TGTGCCAGCAGCCAACAGGGAGGTGGCTACACCTTC. Translating gives CASSQQGGGYTF.

This clonotype appeared a single time. This sequence joins TRBV12-3 or TRBV12-4 and TRBJ1-1; TRBD1 might be the D (6 bases). V was shortened by 6 bases and J by 0 bases, with 17 bases between the two germline ends. The CDR3 contains 16 residues. CDR3 region: CASSGWVGDMNTEAFF. CDR3 nucleotides: TGTGCCAGCAGCGGCTGGGTGGGGGACATGAACACTGAAGCTTTCTTT.

This clonotype has a handful of counts. The CDR3 spells CAWTGINTEAFF. In nucleotides, the CDR3 is TGTGCCTGGACAGGCATCAACACTGAAGCTTTCTTT. This sequence joins TRBV30 and TRBJ1-1, with unresolved D. CDR1 is GTSNPN and CDR2 is SVGIG in the germline V gene (reference sequence). The CDR3 contains 12 residues. Trimming removed 4 bases from V and 2 bases from J, with 8 bases in between.

On this clonotype: Mismatch with germline at one junction end may stem from a read error. The chain carries TRBV19 and TRBJ2-5, with a possible D match to TRBD2 (5 bases). This CDR3 is built from 9 residues. CDR1 and CDR2 (germline): LNHDA, SQIVND (reference sequence). The DNA of the CDR3 is TGTGCCAGTGCCCCCGGCGAGGGCTTC. It encodes CASAPGEGF.

At least ten counts were recorded for this clonotype. The chain links TRBV9 to TRBJ2-5; D is undetermined. Trimming shortened V by 0 bases and J by 6 bases, and 9 bases separated the two germline ends. Germline CDR1 and CDR2: SGDLS and YYNGEE. This CDR3 spans 13 amino acids. In nucleotides, the CDR3 is TGTGCCAGCAGCGTAGGTGGGGTACAGACCCAGTACTTC. This sequence encodes CASSVGGVQTQYF.

This clonotype occurred many times. At one end, the junction sequence differs from germline, possibly due to a read error. This chain connects TRBV7-7 to TRBJ1-1; D might be TRBD1 (6 bases). Germline lookup yields CDR1 SSHAT and CDR2 FNYEAQ (reference sequence). The CDR3 covers 14 residues. For the CDR3, the DNA is TGTGCTAGCAGCCCCCGACAGGACAGCGTTGAAGCTTTCTTT. Translating it yields CASSPRQDSVEAFF.

This clonotype has a single count. The rearrangement joins TRBV20-1 to TRBJ2-1, with D maybe TRBD1 (5 bases). The CDR3 covers 12 residues. Germline assignment: CDR1 DFQATT and CDR2 SNEGSKA (reference sequence). V dropped 2 bases and J dropped 9 bases, with 11 bases sitting between them. This CDR3 is CSARKGYAEQFF. For the CDR3, the DNA is TGCAGTGCTAGAAAGGGGTACGCTGAGCAGTTCTTC.

V is TRBV7-3 and J is TRBJ1-1; 8 bases align to TRBD1. J lost 3 bases, V lost 5 bases, and 11 bases had no gene match. CDR1 is SGHTA, CDR2 FQGTGA, per germline. CDR3 length: 16 residues. Here the CDR3 reads CASSPRTGLIDTEAFF. In DNA form, the CDR3 reads TGTGCCAGCAGCCCCCGGACAGGGTTGATAGACACTGAAGCTTTCTTT.

The chain's CDR3 is CASGREGEAFF. The CDR3 DNA is TGTGCCAGCGGTCGGGAGGGTGAAGCTTTCTTT. The genes are TRBV12-3 or TRBV12-4 and TRBJ1-1, with D unclear. V was pared by 8 bases and J by 7 bases, with 11 bases between. The CDR3 contains 11 residues.

A remark on this clonotype: This sequence may be a read error, since a much larger clone differs from it by one base. The CDR3 ends on some other residue instead of the conserved phenylalanine or tryptophan, so this is likely a read error. This chain uses TRBV12-3 or TRBV12-4 with TRBJ2-7; D is possibly TRBD2 (7 bases). Trimming shortened V by 5 bases and J by 7 bases, and 21 bases separated the two germline ends. CDR3 length: 15 amino acids. This chain's CDR3 is CASSLGGGRAAEQYC. The CDR3 nucleotides are TGTGCCAGCAGTCTAGGGGGAGGGAGGGCCGCTGAGCAGTACTGC.

This chain links TRBV7-3 with TRBJ1-4, with a weak D call TRBD1 (6 bases). Germline CDR1 is SGHTA and CDR2 is FQGTGA. This CDR3 comprises 13 residues. V was trimmed by 5 bases and J by 8 bases, leaving 12 bases between them. The CDR3 loop is CASSTGTKEKLFF. The CDR3 DNA sequence: TGTGCCAGCAGCACTGGGACAAAGGAAAAACTGTTTTTT. Full variable domain (rest looked up from reference TRBV7-3 and TRBJ1-4): GAGVSQTPSNKVTEKGKYVELRCDPISGHTALYWYRQSLGQGPEFLIYFQGTGAADDSGLPNDRFFAVRPEGSVSTLKIQRTERGDSAVYLCASSTGTKEKLFFGSGTQLSVL.

This clonotype was seen many times. The chain links TRBV24-1 to TRBJ1-2, with 11 bases matching TRBD1. The CDR3 totals 15 residues. With V trimmed by 4 bases and J by 3 bases, 3 bases remained unmatched. Germline V gene data show CDR1 as KGHDR and CDR2 as SFDVKD. The CDR3 sequence is CATSDTGQGDYGYTF. CDR3 DNA: TGTGCCACCAGTGACACGGGACAGGGGGACTATGGCTACACCTTC.